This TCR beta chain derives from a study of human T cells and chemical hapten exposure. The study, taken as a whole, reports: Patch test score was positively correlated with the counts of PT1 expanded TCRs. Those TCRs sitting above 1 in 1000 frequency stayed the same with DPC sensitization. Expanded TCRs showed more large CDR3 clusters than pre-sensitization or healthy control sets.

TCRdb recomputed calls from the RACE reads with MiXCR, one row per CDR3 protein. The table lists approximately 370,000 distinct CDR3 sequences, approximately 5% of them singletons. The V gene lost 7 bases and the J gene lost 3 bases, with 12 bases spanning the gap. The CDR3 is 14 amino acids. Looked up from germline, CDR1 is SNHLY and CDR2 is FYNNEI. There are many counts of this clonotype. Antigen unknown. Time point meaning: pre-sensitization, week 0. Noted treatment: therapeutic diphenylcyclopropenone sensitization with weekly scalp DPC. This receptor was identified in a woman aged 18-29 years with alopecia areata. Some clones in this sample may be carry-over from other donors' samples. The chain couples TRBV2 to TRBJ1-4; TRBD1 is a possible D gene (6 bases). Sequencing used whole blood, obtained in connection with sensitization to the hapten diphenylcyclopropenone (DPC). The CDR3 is CASTGGQPNEKLFF. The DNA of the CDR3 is TGTGCCAGCACCGGGGGGCAGCCTAATGAAAAACTGTTTTTT.